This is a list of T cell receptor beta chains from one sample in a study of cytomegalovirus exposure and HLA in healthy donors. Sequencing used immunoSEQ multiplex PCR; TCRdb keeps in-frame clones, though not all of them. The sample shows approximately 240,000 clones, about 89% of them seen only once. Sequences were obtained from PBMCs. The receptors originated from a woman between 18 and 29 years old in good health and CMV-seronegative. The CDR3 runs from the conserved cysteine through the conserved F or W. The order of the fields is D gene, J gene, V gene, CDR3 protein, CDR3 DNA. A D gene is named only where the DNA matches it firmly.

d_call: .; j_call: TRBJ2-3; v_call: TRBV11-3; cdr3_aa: CASSRQFTDTQYF; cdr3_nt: TGTGCCAGCAGCCGCCAGTTCACAGATACGCAGTATTTT
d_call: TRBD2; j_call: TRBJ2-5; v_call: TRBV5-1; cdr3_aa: CASSPGTSGETQYF; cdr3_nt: TGCGCCAGCAGCCCCGGGACTAGCGGAGAGACCCAGTACTTC
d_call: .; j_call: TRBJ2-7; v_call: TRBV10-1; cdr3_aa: CVSSEEAFIEQYF; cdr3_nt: TGCGTCAGCAGTGAGGAAGCTTTTATCGAGCAGTACTTC
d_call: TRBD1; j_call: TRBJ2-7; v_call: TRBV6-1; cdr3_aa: CASSSYRGPYEQYF; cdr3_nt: TGTGCCAGCAGTTCGTACAGGGGTCCCTACGAGCAGTACTTC
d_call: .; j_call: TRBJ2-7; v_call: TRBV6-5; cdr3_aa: CASSYYRDSYEQYF; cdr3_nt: TGTGCCAGCAGTTACTACAGGGACTCCTACGAGCAGTACTTC
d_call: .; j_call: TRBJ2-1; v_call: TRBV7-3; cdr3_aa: CASSQTGLNNEQFF; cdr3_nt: TGTGCCAGCAGCCAAACGGGACTCAACAATGAGCAGTTCTTC
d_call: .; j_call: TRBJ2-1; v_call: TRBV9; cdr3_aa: CASSVVSLVTYNEQFF; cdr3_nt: TGTGCCAGCAGCGTAGTGTCACTAGTTACCTACAATGAGCAGTTCTTC
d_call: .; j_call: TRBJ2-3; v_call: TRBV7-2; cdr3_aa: CASTPPGGYTQYF; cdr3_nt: TGTGCCAGCACCCCACCTGGCGGGTATACGCAGTATTTT
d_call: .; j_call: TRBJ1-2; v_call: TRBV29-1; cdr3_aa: CSVEEWGVHGYTF; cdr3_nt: TGCAGCGTTGAAGAGTGGGGAGTACATGGCTACACCTTC
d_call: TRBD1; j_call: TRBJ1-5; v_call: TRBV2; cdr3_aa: CASSSRGTGHSNQPQHF; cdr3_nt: TGTGCCAGCAGCTCACGCGGGACAGGCCATAGCAATCAGCCCCAGCATTTT
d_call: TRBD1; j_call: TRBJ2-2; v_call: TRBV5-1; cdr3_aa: CASSLGDRGRTGELFF; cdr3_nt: TGCGCCAGCAGCTTGGGGGACAGGGGGCGTACCGGGGAGCTGTTTTTT
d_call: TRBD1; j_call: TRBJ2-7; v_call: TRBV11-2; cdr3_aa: CASSSRSGTGTPEQYF; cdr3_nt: TGTGCCAGCAGCTCCCGATCCGGGACAGGGACTCCCGAGCAGTACTTC
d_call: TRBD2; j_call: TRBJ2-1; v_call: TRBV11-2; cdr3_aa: CASSSSGSLGTNEQFF; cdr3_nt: TGTGCCAGCAGCTCTAGCGGGTCCCTCGGAACCAATGAGCAGTTCTTC
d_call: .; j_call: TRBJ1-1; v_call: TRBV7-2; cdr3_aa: CASSSINRASTEAFF; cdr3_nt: TGTGCCAGCAGCAGTATCAACAGGGCTAGCACTGAAGCTTTCTTT
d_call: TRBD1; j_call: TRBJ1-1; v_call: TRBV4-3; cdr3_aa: CASSLGTGMNTEAFF; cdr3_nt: TGCGCCAGCAGCCTGGGGACAGGCATGAACACTGAAGCTTTCTTT
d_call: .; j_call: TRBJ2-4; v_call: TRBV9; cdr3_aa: CASSVRDLGSGENIQYF; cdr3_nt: TGTGCCAGCAGCGTACGGGATTTGGGTAGCGGAGAAAACATTCAGTACTTC
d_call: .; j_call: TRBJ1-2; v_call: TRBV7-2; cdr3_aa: CASRLDSLYGYTF; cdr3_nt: TGTGCCAGCAGGTTGGACAGCCTTTATGGCTACACCTTC
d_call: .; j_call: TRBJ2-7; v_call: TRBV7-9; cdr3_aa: CASSSQGHYEQYF; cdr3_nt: TGTGCCAGCAGCAGCCAGGGCCACTACGAGCAGTACTTC
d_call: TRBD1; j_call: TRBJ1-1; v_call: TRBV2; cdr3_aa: CASSRGTVRYTEAFF; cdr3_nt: TGTGCCAGCAGTAGGGGGACAGTAAGGTACACTGAAGCTTTCTTT
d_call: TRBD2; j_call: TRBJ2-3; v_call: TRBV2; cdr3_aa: CASSDLAGRIDTQYF; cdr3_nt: TGTGCCAGCAGTGACCTAGCGGGACGAATAGATACGCAGTATTTT
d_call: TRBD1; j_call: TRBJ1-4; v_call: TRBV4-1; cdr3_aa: CASRGQGANEKLFF; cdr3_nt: TGCGCCAGCAGGGGACAGGGGGCTAATGAAAAACTGTTTTTT
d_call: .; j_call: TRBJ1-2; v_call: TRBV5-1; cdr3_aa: CASSLAWTEDNYGYTF; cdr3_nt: TGCGCCAGCAGCTTGGCCTGGACAGAGGATAACTATGGCTACACCTTC